Below are 23 T cell receptor gamma chains sequenced from a single sample in a study of Vδ1+ human thymocytes. These receptors have no identified antigens. Study results and limitations: Highly polyclonal TRG and TRD repertoires with Gaussian CDR3 length distributions appeared in thymus.

RNA was extracted from the cells and then reverse transcribed. The CDR3 regions were amplified by multiplex PCR from V-gene primers to a constant-region primer. TCRdb reprocessed the multiplex PCR reads using CATT. Altogether about 36,000 gamma-chain clones are present, roughly 21% being singletons, with the ten largest covering around 1.9%. Material for sequencing was Vdelta1+ gamma-delta thymocytes from the thymus. Subset reported: FACS-sorted CD3+ TCRalphabeta- TCRVdelta1+ TCRVdelta2- thymocytes. The receptors originated from a girl less than two years old who had congenital heart surgery.

This clone has just a few counts. The junction shows a germline mismatch at one end, possibly a read error. The genes are TRGV2 and TRGJ1 or TRGJ2. Germline lookup yields CDR1 EGSNGY and CDR2 YDSYNSKV. The CDR3 consists of 14 residues. DNA of the CDR3: TGTGCCACCTGGGTCGGGGTCCCTAATTATAAGAAACTCTTT. This codes for CATWVGVPNYKKLF.

This clone was recorded a few times. The chain combines TRGV2 with TRGJ1 or TRGJ2. The CDR3 spans 11 residues. J lost 7 bases, V lost 12 bases, and 12 bases had no gene match. CDR1 is EGSNGY, CDR2 YDSYNSKV, per germline. The CDR3 loop reads CAGLLRYKKLF. In DNA, the CDR3 is TGTGCCGGCCTCCTTCGGTATAAGAAACTCTTT.

This clone has only a few counts. This chain links TRGV8 with TRGJ1 or TRGJ2. Per the germline V gene, CDR1 is VENAVY and CDR2 is YDSYNSRV. The CDR3 totals 12 residues. J was trimmed by 6 bases and V by 3 bases; bases with no gene match: 5. The CDR3 DNA sequence: TGTGCCACCTGGGATTTTACTTATAAGAAACTCTTT. It translates to CATWDFTYKKLF.

This clone was observed a few times. The rearrangement links TRGV5 to TRGJ1 or TRGJ2. Germline lookup yields CDR1 VINAFY and CDR2 YDVSNSKD. J was trimmed by 7 bases and V by 0 bases; bases with no gene match: 9. The length of the CDR3 is 14 residues. CDR3 in DNA: TGTGCCACCTGGGACAGGCGTTTAGGATATAAGAAACTCTTT. Protein: CATWDRRLGYKKLF.

The J gene is TRGJ1 or TRGJ2, the V gene TRGV4. CDR3 length: 13 amino acids. CDR1 EGSTGY and CDR2 YDSYTSSV come from the germline V gene. J was trimmed by 9 bases and V by 0 bases; bases with no gene match: 8. DNA of the CDR3: TGTGCCACCTGGGATGGGCCAGGCTTTAAGAAACTCTTT. Residues: CATWDGPGFKKLF.

The rearrangement joins TRGV3 to TRGJ1 or TRGJ2. V lost 0 bases and J lost 7; bases outside the gene matches: 15. The CDR3 spans 16 residues. Germline lookup yields CDR1 VTNTFY and CDR2 YDVSTARD (reference sequence). CDR3 amino acids: CATWDRPSPLRYKKLF. In nucleotides, the CDR3 is TGTGCCACCTGGGACAGGCCTAGCCCATTACGCTATAAGAAACTCTTT.

About this clone: This may be a read error, as it is one base from a much larger clone. This specimen includes other DNA sequences encoding the same CDR3. The chain couples TRGV2 to TRGJ1 or TRGJ2. V trimming: 0 bases; J trimming: 8 bases; junction bases outside the gene matches: 4. This CDR3 spans 12 amino acids. Germline CDR1 is EGSNGY and CDR2 is YDSYNSKV. This chain's CDR3 is CATWDGLNKKLF. The CDR3 DNA is TGTGCCACCTGGGACGGGCTTAATAAGAAACTCTTT.

On this clone: A clone one base away is much larger, so this may be a read error. The same CDR3 arises from other DNA sequences in this sample as well. This chain joins TRGV3 and TRGJ1 or TRGJ2. CDR1 is VTNTFY, CDR2 YDVSTARD, per germline (reference sequence). This CDR3 is built from 14 residues. V trimming: 0 bases; J trimming: 3 bases; junction bases outside the gene matches: 5. CDR3 sequence: CATWDRPTYYKKLF. The CDR3 DNA reads as TGTGCCACCTGGGACAGGCCTACTTATTATAAGAAACTCTTT.

The chain is built from TRGV9 and TRGJ1 or TRGJ2. Germline CDR1 is GITISATS and CDR2 is ISYDGTV (reference sequence). V was clipped by 4 bases and J by 3 bases; unmatched bases: 6. The CDR3 loop spans 13 amino acids. This CDR3 is CALWDATYYKKLF. The CDR3 coding sequence is TGTGCCTTGTGGGACGCAACTTATTATAAGAAACTCTTT.

This clone was seen a few times. This chain uses TRGV3 with TRGJ1 or TRGJ2. Germline trimming cut 3 bases from V and 4 bases from J; bases unmatched to any gene: 9. This CDR3 is built from 14 residues. Germline V CDR1 and CDR2: VTNTFY, YDVSTARD (reference sequence). The DNA for the CDR3 is TGTGCCACCTGGGACTCTCGTTGGTATTATAAGAAACTCTTT. This translates into CATWDSRWYYKKLF.

J is TRGJ1 or TRGJ2 and V is TRGV3. Losses at the gene ends were 0 bases for V and 1 base for J; bases not matched to a gene: 6. Per the germline V gene, CDR1 is VTNTFY and CDR2 is YDVSTARD (reference sequence). The length of the CDR3 is 15 residues. CDR3 residues: CATWDRPTNYYKKLF. The CDR3 region has the DNA TGTGCCACCTGGGACAGGCCAACAAATTATTATAAGAAACTCTTT.

The chain carries TRGV4 and TRGJ1 or TRGJ2. The CDR3 runs 12 residues. Germline values: CDR1 EGSTGY, CDR2 YDSYTSSV. The ends lost 6 bases at V and 11 bases at J; junction bases unmatched: 13. The CDR3 sequence: CATWIMSSQKLF. CDR3 nucleotide sequence: TGTGCCACCTGGATTATGAGTAGCCAGAAACTCTTT.

The chain has TRGV2 and TRGJ1 or TRGJ2. CDR1 and CDR2 (germline): EGSNGY, YDSYNSKV. The CDR3 is 15 residues long. Trimming removed 0 bases from V and 5 bases from J; junction bases left unmatched: 10. CDR3 protein: CATWDGRYKNYKKLF. CDR3 nucleotide sequence: TGTGCCACCTGGGACGGGCGTTATAAGAATTATAAGAAACTCTTT.

This clone was seen a few times. Other nucleotide sequences in the sample specify the same CDR3. The chain employs TRGV3 and TRGJ1 or TRGJ2. The CDR3 consists of 13 residues. Looked up from germline, CDR1 is VTNTFY and CDR2 is YDVSTARD (reference sequence). Trimming removed 2 bases from V and 4 bases from J; junction bases left unmatched: 5. DNA of the CDR3: TGTGCCACCTGGGACACCCCCTATTATAAGAAACTCTTT. It is translated as CATWDTPYYKKLF.

Comments on this clone: Other DNA sequences from this sample encode an identical CDR3 as well. The chain carries TRGV3 and TRGJP2. CDR1 and CDR2 from the germline V gene are VTNTFY and YDVSTARD (reference sequence). The CDR3 is made up of 14 amino acids. The junction had 3 bases not matched to a gene; V was cut back by 0 bases and J by 5 bases. CDR3 nucleotides: TGTGCCACCTGGGACAGGCCCAGTGATTGGATCAAGACGTTT. Amino acid sequence: CATWDRPSDWIKTF.

This clone came up a few times. The chain employs TRGV3 and TRGJ1 or TRGJ2. CDR3 length: 15 amino acids. V shed 0 bases, J shed 7 bases, and the junction held 12 bases outside the gene matches. In germline, CDR1 is VTNTFY, CDR2 YDVSTARD (reference sequence). CDR3 residues: CATWDRPRYLYKKLF. CDR3 DNA sequence: TGTGCCACCTGGGACAGGCCTAGATATCTCTATAAGAAACTCTTT.

In its sample, this clone was seen a few times. The chain carries TRGV4 and TRGJ1 or TRGJ2. The germline V gene has CDR1 EGSTGY and CDR2 YDSYTSSV. The CDR3 is 14 residues long. The ends lost 3 bases at V and 2 bases at J; junction bases unmatched: 7. In DNA form, the CDR3 reads TGTGCCACCTGGGATCTTGCCGATTATTATAAGAAACTCTTT. This sequence encodes CATWDLADYYKKLF.

This clone counts as medium-sized. The identical CDR3 is also encoded by other nucleotide sequences in the sample. The chain joins TRGV2 to TRGJ1 or TRGJ2. The ends lost 1 base at V and 0 bases at J; junction bases unmatched: 3. The CDR3 length is 14 residues. CDR1 is EGSNGY and CDR2 is YDSYNSKV in the germline V gene. The CDR3 DNA reads TGTGCCACCTGGGACGGACAGAATTATTATAAGAAACTCTTT. Translating gives CATWDGQNYYKKLF.

The chain couples TRGV3 to TRGJP2. CDR1 is VTNTFY, CDR2 YDVSTARD, per germline (reference sequence). Trimming at V came to 3 bases and at J to 1 base, leaving 11 bases not matched to a gene. The CDR3 totals 17 residues. The CDR3 protein is CATWDGRNRSSDWIKTF. In DNA, the CDR3 is TGTGCCACCTGGGACGGGAGGAATCGTAGTAGTGATTGGATCAAGACGTTT.

The gene calls are TRGV2 and TRGJ1 or TRGJ2. The CDR3 has 12 residues. From germline, CDR1 is EGSNGY and CDR2 YDSYNSKV. V gave up 0 bases and J gave up 8 bases; unmatched junction bases: 4. The CDR3 protein is CATWDGVDKKLF. CDR3 bases: TGTGCCACCTGGGACGGGGTCGATAAGAAACTCTTT.

This clone has just a few counts. Mismatch with germline at one junction end may stem from a read error. This sequence joins TRGV3 and TRGJP2. Germline V CDR1 and CDR2: VTNTFY, YDVSTARD (reference sequence). The CDR3 totals 15 residues. The CDR3 DNA is TGTGCCGCCTGGGACAAGAGGCACGGTGATTGGATCAAGACGTTT. It translates to CAAWDKRHGDWIKTF.

This rearrangement joins TRGV2 to TRGJ1 or TRGJ2. Trimming at V came to 2 bases and at J to 3 bases, leaving 7 bases not matched to a gene. Germline V gene lookup returns CDR1 EGSNGY and CDR2 YDSYNSKV. This CDR3 has 14 residues. CDR3 loop: CATWDVPSYYKKLF. The CDR3 coding sequence is TGTGCCACCTGGGACGTTCCATCTTATTATAAGAAACTCTTT.

This clone was seen a handful of times. The chain combines TRGV2 with TRGJ1 or TRGJ2. The CDR3 loop spans 15 amino acids. Unmatched junction bases numbered 5, after V lost 0 bases and J lost 0 bases. Germline CDR1 reads EGSNGY; CDR2 reads YDSYNSKV. The CDR3 region has the DNA TGTGCCACCTGGGACGGGCACGAGAATTATTATAAGAAACTCTTT. It codes for CATWDGHENYYKKLF.